The present T cell receptor (beta chain) was sequenced within a study of T cell responses to AZD1222 COVID-19 vaccine. The repertoire was sequenced with immunoSEQ multiplex PCR; TCRdb's copy has only in-frame clones and lacks some. This sample has 110,000 to 150,000 clones, with approximately 92% found just once. Turning to this clone: Its specificity is not known.

Second-dose intervals near 4 or 12 weeks were combined. V was trimmed by 1 base and J by 4 bases, leaving 8 bases between them. Germline loops: CDR1 SGHVS, CDR2 FQNEAQ. The CDR3 covers 14 residues. Study results and caveats: Reports indicate that nearly half of spike-specific TCRs are directed at unmutated variant regions.

Sequencing used peripheral blood, obtained 28 days after the second AZD1222 dose. The clonotype was recovered from an adult who received the AZD1222 COVID-19 vaccine. The V gene is TRBV7-8, the J gene TRBJ1-5; no firm D call. CDR3 sequence reads: CASSLVSVNQPQHF. The CDR3 bases are TGTGCCAGCAGCTTAGTATCAGTGAATCAGCCCCAGCATTTT.